The present T cell receptor beta chain was sequenced within a study of beta chain features in type 1 diabetes. The V gene lost 4 bases and the J gene lost 5 bases, with 8 bases spanning the gap. The germline gives CDR1 SGHTA, CDR2 FQGNSA. The CDR3 extends over 12 amino acids. One heparinised draw, averaging roughly 110 mL, was taken per donor. Findings and caveats of the study: Shorter TCRB CDR3s, moderately but significantly so, marked every one of the four CD4+ subsets in Type 1 diabetes patients. The question of HLA type influencing TCRB rearrangement was one that remained unresolved here. Relative to healthy donors, patients appeared to have naive, central memory and Treg TCRB repertoires that were more similar. Since sequencing was performed on cDNA, cells with high TCR expression could be over-represented.

This clone has a handful of counts. Its cognate antigen is unknown. The whole isolated RNA underwent reverse transcription, so sequencing captured expressed TCRB transcripts. The data were produced by immunoSEQ multiplex PCR, yet TCRdb's version contains in-frame clones alone and is incomplete. The table records roughly 300,000 clones, about a tenth of them present only once. Sequenced: central memory CD4+ T cells from blood. The TCR originated in a man aged 25-40 years with type 1 diabetes. The chain recombines TRBV7-2 with TRBJ1-1, with D unclear. The CDR3 spells CASSSGRTEAFF. DNA of the CDR3: TGTGCCAGCAGCTCAGGACGTACTGAAGCTTTCTTT.